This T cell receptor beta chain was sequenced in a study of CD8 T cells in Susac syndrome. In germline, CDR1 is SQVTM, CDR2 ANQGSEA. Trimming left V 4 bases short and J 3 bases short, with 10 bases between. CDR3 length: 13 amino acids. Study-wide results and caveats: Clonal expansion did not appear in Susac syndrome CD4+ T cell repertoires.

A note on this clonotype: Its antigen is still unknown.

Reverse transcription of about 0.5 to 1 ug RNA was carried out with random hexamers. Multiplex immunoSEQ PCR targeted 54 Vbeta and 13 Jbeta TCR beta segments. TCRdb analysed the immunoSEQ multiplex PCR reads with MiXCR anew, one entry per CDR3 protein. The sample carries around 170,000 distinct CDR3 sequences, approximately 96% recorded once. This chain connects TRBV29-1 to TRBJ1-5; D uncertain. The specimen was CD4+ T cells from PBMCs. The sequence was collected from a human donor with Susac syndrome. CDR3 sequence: CSVGWGSNQPQHF. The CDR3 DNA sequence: TGCAGCGTTGGGTGGGGATCCAATCAGCCCCAGCATTTT.